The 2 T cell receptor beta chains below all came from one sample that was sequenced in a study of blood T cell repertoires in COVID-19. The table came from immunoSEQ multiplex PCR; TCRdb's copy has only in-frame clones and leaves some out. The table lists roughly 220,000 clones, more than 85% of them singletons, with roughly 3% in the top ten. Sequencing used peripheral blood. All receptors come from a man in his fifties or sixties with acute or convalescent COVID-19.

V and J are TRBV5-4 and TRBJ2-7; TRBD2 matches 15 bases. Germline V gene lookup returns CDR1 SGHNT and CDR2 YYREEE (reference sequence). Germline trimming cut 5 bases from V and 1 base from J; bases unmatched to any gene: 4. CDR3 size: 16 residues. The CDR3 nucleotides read TGTGCCAGCAGACCCGGGACTAGCGGGGGGTCCTACGAGCAGTACTTC. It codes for CASRPGTSGGSYEQYF.

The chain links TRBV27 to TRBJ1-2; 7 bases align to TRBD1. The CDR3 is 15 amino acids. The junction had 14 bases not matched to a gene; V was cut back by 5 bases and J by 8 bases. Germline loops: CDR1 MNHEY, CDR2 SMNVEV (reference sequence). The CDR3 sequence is CASSTAGGRGRGYTF. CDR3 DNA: TGTGCCAGCAGTACAGCCGGGGGCAGGGGGAGGGGCTACACCTTC.